Listed below are T cell receptor beta chains from one sample, sequenced in a study of T cells in Graves' hyperthyroidism and ophthalmopathy. MiXCR, run by TCRdb on the multiplex PCR reads, gives a single entry per CDR3 protein. This table has around 500,000 distinct CDR3 sequences, approximately 14% appearing once. The sequencing sample was made of blood. These receptors were taken from a woman between 40 and 55 years old with Graves' hyperthyroidism. CDR3s include the opening cysteine and the closing phenylalanine or tryptophan. D genes are given only for firm matches. A row's size may be missing; if present it is once, few, many or a size class.

clone_size d_call j_call v_call cdr3_aa cdr3_nt
many . TRBJ2-1 TRBV3-1 CASSEPRGEQFF TGTGCCAGCAGCGAACCTAGAGGTGAGCAGTTCTTC
. . TRBJ1-2 TRBV10-3 CAISESPVNYGYTF TGTGCCATCAGTGAGTCGCCAGTAAACTATGGCTACACCTTC
few . TRBJ2-6 TRBV15 CATSRDLSANVLTF TGTGCCACCAGCAGAGATTTATCGGCCAACGTCCTGACTTTC
. TRBD1 TRBJ2-1 TRBV2 CASSKQGAVYNEQFF TGTGCCAGCAGTAAGCAGGGGGCAGTCTACAATGAGCAGTTCTTC
many TRBD1 TRBJ2-3 TRBV6-1 CASRVRDRGSADTQYF TGTGCCAGCAGAGTTCGGGACAGGGGATCCGCAGATACGCAGTATTTT
many . TRBJ2-6 TRBV2 CASSTGDSGANVLTF TGTGCCAGCAGTACAGGAGACTCTGGGGCCAACGTCCTGACTTTC
many TRBD1 TRBJ1-5 TRBV13 CASSNRTGVQPQHF TGTGCCAGCAGCAACCGGACAGGGGTTCAGCCCCAGCATTTT
. TRBD2 TRBJ2-7 TRBV3-1 CASSQLTSGRSYEQYF TGTGCCAGCAGCCAACTCACTAGCGGGAGGTCCTACGAGCAGTACTTC
. TRBD2 TRBJ2-1 TRBV20-1 CSAHRTSEYNEQFF TGCAGTGCCCACCGGACTAGCGAATACAATGAGCAGTTCTTC
few . TRBJ2-7 TRBV27 CASSLTRTTYEQYF TGTGCCAGCAGTTTGACCCGGACTACCTACGAGCAGTACTTC
few . TRBJ2-6 TRBV18 CASGSSGANVLTF TGTGCCAGCGGGAGCTCTGGGGCCAACGTCCTGACTTTC
. . TRBJ2-2 TRBV27 CASSMTTLGPITGELFF TGTGCCAGCAGTATGACTACTTTGGGACCGATCACCGGGGAGCTGTTTTTT
. . TRBJ1-3 TRBV6-1 CASSEEVNTIYF TGTGCCAGCAGTGAAGAGGTAAACACCATATATTTT
many . TRBJ2-3 TRBV11-2 CASSPFTDTQYF TGTGCCAGCAGCCCCTTCACAGATACGCAGTATTTT
many TRBD1 TRBJ1-1 TRBV5-1 CASSPGQGEAFF TGCGCCAGCAGCCCGGGACAGGGTGAAGCTTTCTTT
many TRBD2 TRBJ2-1 TRBV24-1 CATSDPVAGGGNEQFF TGTGCCACCAGTGACCCGGTGGCGGGAGGTGGTAATGAGCAGTTCTTC
. . TRBJ2-1 TRBV7-2 CASTESWVNNEQFF TGTGCCAGCACCGAAAGTTGGGTAAACAATGAGCAGTTCTTC
few TRBD1 TRBJ1-1 TRBV7-6 CASSLLAGGAVTEAFF TGTGCCAGCAGCTTACTGGCAGGGGGCGCAGTCACTGAAGCTTTCTTT
many TRBD2 TRBJ2-3 TRBV7-9 CASTPSGSGDTQYF TGTGCCAGCACCCCTAGCGGGAGTGGGGATACGCAGTATTTT
. TRBD2 TRBJ2-2 TRBV2 CASSGGLAGTNGELFF TGTGCCAGCAGTGGGGGACTAGCGGGAACCAACGGGGAGCTGTTTTTT
many . TRBJ1-2 TRBV6-1 CASSVDGYTF TGTGCCAGCAGTGTTGACGGCTACACCTTC
many TRBD2 TRBJ2-5 TRBV20-1 CSAPATSGRKTQYF TGCAGTGCCCCGGCCACTAGCGGGAGGAAGACCCAGTACTTC
few TRBD2 TRBJ2-3 TRBV12-5 CASGSGLAGDVLADTQYF TGTGCTAGTGGTTCCGGACTAGCGGGAGACGTATTAGCAGATACGCAGTATTTT
many TRBD1 TRBJ1-1 TRBV12-3/TRBV12-4 CASTLRGRGYTEAFF TGTGCCAGCACCTTAAGGGGCAGGGGGTACACTGAAGCTTTCTTT
many TRBD1 TRBJ1-6 TRBV10-3 CAISEWAQGNNSPLHF TGTGCCATCAGTGAGTGGGCACAGGGGAACAATTCACCCCTCCACTTT
. . TRBJ2-3 TRBV14 CASSQGGAHTDTQYF TGTGCCAGCAGCCAAGGGGGGGCGCACACAGATACGCAGTATTTT
few . TRBJ2-3 TRBV27 CASSPITLNTDTQYF TGTGCCAGCAGTCCCATCACTCTCAACACAGATACGCAGTATTTT
many . TRBJ2-1 TRBV5-1 CASSLGGDTGHEQFF TGCGCCAGCAGCTTGGGGGGGGACACCGGACATGAGCAGTTCTTC
. . TRBJ1-5 TRBV5-1 CASSLVEGGNQPQHF TGCGCCAGCAGCTTGGTAGAGGGGGGCAATCAGCCCCAGCATTTT
many TRBD2 TRBJ2-1 TRBV3-1 CASSQEGLAGSYNEQFF TGTGCCAGCAGCCAAGAGGGACTAGCAGGCTCCTACAATGAGCAGTTCTTC
few . TRBJ1-2 TRBV20-1 CSARKGPYGYTF TGCAGTGCTAGAAAGGGGCCTTATGGCTACACCTTC
. TRBD1 TRBJ1-5 TRBV28 CASSQGAKNQPQHF TGTGCCAGCAGTCAGGGGGCGAAGAATCAGCCCCAGCATTTT
many TRBD1 TRBJ1-6 TRBV3-1 CASTTGTASPLHF TGTGCCAGCACCACCGGGACAGCTTCACCCCTCCACTTT
few . TRBJ2-7 TRBV29-1 CSVVKPGDYEQYF TGCAGCGTTGTTAAACCAGGGGACTACGAGCAGTACTTC
. . TRBJ1-1 TRBV20-1 CSARRPGNTEAFF TGCAGTGCTAGAAGGCCGGGGAACACTGAAGCTTTCTTT
many TRBD2 TRBJ2-1 TRBV28 CASSFGGLAGGPSNEQFF TGTGCCAGCAGTTTCGGAGGACTAGCGGGAGGCCCTAGCAATGAGCAGTTCTTC
many . TRBJ2-2 TRBV11-2 CASSFRTGGTGELFF TGTGCCAGCAGCTTTAGGACTGGAGGCACCGGGGAGCTGTTTTTT
few . TRBJ1-2 TRBV7-9 CASSLGHRGRGDGYTF TGTGCCAGCAGCTTAGGTCATCGGGGCCGCGGGGATGGCTACACCTTC
many . TRBJ2-5 TRBV2 CASRTGSRETQYF TGTGCCAGCAGGACTGGCTCACGTGAGACCCAGTACTTC